A selection of T cell receptor beta chains follows, all from one sample in a study of identifying expanded T cells in peripheral blood. TCRdb's copy holds only in-frame clones and misses some; the assay was immunoSEQ multiplex PCR. The sample yields 85,000 to 90,000 clones, 70% to 90% seen once. Sequenced material: blood. All receptors derive from a person aged 18 to 75 in good health. The CDR3 runs from the conserved cysteine through the conserved F or W. Each record gives: J gene, clone size, D gene, V gene, CDR3 DNA, CDR3 protein. D genes are given only for firm matches. Clone size is stated in some rows and not others, as once, few, many or a class when expanded.

J: TRBJ1-3; size: -; D: -; V: TRBV18; DNA: TGTGCCAGCTCCCCAGGGTCTGGAAACACCATATATTTT; CDR3: CASSPGSGNTIYF
J: TRBJ1-2; size: -; D: TRBD1; V: TRBV27; DNA: TGTGCCAGCAGTTTACCCGACTTTCGGACAGGGTACACCTTC; CDR3: CASSLPDFRTGYTF
J: TRBJ1-1; size: -; D: TRBD1; V: TRBV27; DNA: TGTGCCAGCAGTCCCCTATTCTTGGGACAGGGAAGGACTGAAGCTTTCTTT; CDR3: CASSPLFLGQGRTEAFF
J: TRBJ1-2; size: -; D: TRBD1; V: TRBV14; DNA: TGTGCCAGCAGCCAAGGTAGACAGGGCTATGGCTACACCTTC; CDR3: CASSQGRQGYGYTF
J: TRBJ2-3; size: -; D: -; V: TRBV4-3; DNA: TGCGCCAGCAGCCCCCACCGCAACAGGGTATCAGATACGCAGTATTTT; CDR3: CASSPHRNRVSDTQYF
J: TRBJ2-5; size: -; D: TRBD1; V: TRBV18; DNA: TGTGCCAGCTCACTACTAAGTCCCGGGACAGTCGCCCCCCAAGAGACCCAGTACTTC; CDR3: CASSLLSPGTVAPQETQYF
J: TRBJ2-2; size: -; D: -; V: TRBV6-1; DNA: TGTGCCAGCAGTCCTCCCGGGGAGCTGTTTTTT; CDR3: CASSPPGELFF
J: TRBJ2-2; size: -; D: -; V: TRBV30; DNA: TGTGCCTGGCTTAAGGGAGGCGGGGAGCTGTTTTTT; CDR3: CAWLKGGGELFF
J: TRBJ2-7; size: few; D: -; V: TRBV7-9; DNA: TGTGCCAGCAGCCCCCGGTCTAGCTTGTACGAGCAGTACTTC; CDR3: CASSPRSSLYEQYF
J: TRBJ1-6; size: -; D: TRBD1; V: TRBV2; DNA: TGTGCCAGCAGTGCGGGACAGGGGGCGGTTGAGCTCTCACCCCTCCACTTT; CDR3: CASSAGQGAVELSPLHF
J: TRBJ2-7; size: -; D: -; V: TRBV4-3; DNA: TGCGCCAGCAGCCAAGACTTCAGGGCGGCCTACGAGCAGTACTTC; CDR3: CASSQDFRAAYEQYF
J: TRBJ1-2; size: -; D: -; V: TRBV5-1; DNA: TGCGCCAGCAGCTTGGCAGGGACAACCTATGGCTACACCTTC; CDR3: CASSLAGTTYGYTF
J: TRBJ2-4; size: -; D: TRBD1; V: TRBV7-6; DNA: TGTGCCAGCAGTCCCGGGACAGGGGGCCAAAACATTCAGTACTTC; CDR3: CASSPGTGGQNIQYF
J: TRBJ1-2; size: -; D: -; V: TRBV5-1; DNA: TGCGCCAGCAGCTTGCCGGCTAATAACTATGGCTACACCTTC; CDR3: CASSLPANNYGYTF
J: TRBJ2-5; size: once; D: TRBD1; V: TRBV13; DNA: TGTGCCAGCAGCCCCTCCCTACCTTGGACAGGTCGGGGAGAGACCCAGTACTTC; CDR3: CASSPSLPWTGRGETQYF
J: TRBJ1-1; size: -; D: -; V: TRBV7-2; DNA: TGTGCCAGCAGCTTCCTTTACCCACCTACTGAAGCTTTCTTT; CDR3: CASSFLYPPTEAFF
J: TRBJ2-1; size: -; D: -; V: TRBV9; DNA: TGTGCCAGCAGCCCACGAGGGGCCCTGACGGAAAATGAGCAGTTCTTC; CDR3: CASSPRGALTENEQFF
J: TRBJ1-5; size: -; D: -; V: TRBV19; DNA: TGTGCCAGTAGTATGGGCCAGGGGAACAATCAGCCCCAGCATTTT; CDR3: CASSMGQGNNQPQHF
J: TRBJ1-5; size: -; D: TRBD1; V: TRBV7-9; DNA: TGTGCCAGCAGCTTGAGACAGGGTTATAGCAATCAGCCCCAGCATTTT; CDR3: CASSLRQGYSNQPQHF
J: TRBJ2-7; size: -; D: -; V: TRBV27; DNA: TGTGCCAGCAGTTTCTATCCGGCGAGCTCCTACGAGCAGTACTTC; CDR3: CASSFYPASSYEQYF
J: TRBJ1-5; size: -; D: -; V: TRBV13; DNA: TGTGCCAGCAGCTTAGGCCAGGGCTATCAGCCCCAGCATTTT; CDR3: CASSLGQGYQPQHF
J: TRBJ2-5; size: -; D: TRBD2; V: TRBV10-3; DNA: TGTGCCATCAGTTACTTGTGGGGGGGTCACCAAGAGACCCAGTACTTC; CDR3: CAISYLWGGHQETQYF
J: TRBJ2-3; size: -; D: -; V: TRBV15; DNA: TGTGCCACCAGCAGTCAGGCAGCTAGCACAGATACGCAGTATTTT; CDR3: CATSSQAASTDTQYF
J: TRBJ2-7; size: -; D: -; V: TRBV2; DNA: TGTGCCAGCAGTGACAAGCGAGGGGGGGGCACCTACGAGCAGTACTTC; CDR3: CASSDKRGGGTYEQYF
J: TRBJ1-5; size: -; D: -; V: TRBV21-1; DNA: TGTGCCAGCAGCAAAGTTACAGGGGGGAACCAGCCCCAGCATTTT; CDR3: CASSKVTGGNQPQHF
J: TRBJ2-2; size: -; D: TRBD1; V: TRBV5-1; DNA: TGCGCCAGCAGTTTGGACAGGGGGAACACCGGGGAGCTGTTTTTT; CDR3: CASSLDRGNTGELFF
J: TRBJ1-1; size: few; D: -; V: TRBV2; DNA: TGTGCCAGCAATAACCCGGTCGGGAGGACTGAAGCTTTCTTT; CDR3: CASNNPVGRTEAFF
J: TRBJ1-5; size: -; D: -; V: TRBV7-2; DNA: TGTGCCAGCAGCTTAGTGGTCGTGGGACAGCCCCAGCATTTT; CDR3: CASSLVVVGQPQHF
J: TRBJ1-3; size: -; D: -; V: TRBV21-1; DNA: TGTGCCAGCAACGCAGGGACTTCTGGAAACACCATATATTTT; CDR3: CASNAGTSGNTIYF
J: TRBJ1-1; size: once; D: -; V: TRBV10-2; DNA: TGCGCCAGCAGTGAGCAGGGTTGGGTTAGCACTGAAGCTTTCTTT; CDR3: CASSEQGWVSTEAFF